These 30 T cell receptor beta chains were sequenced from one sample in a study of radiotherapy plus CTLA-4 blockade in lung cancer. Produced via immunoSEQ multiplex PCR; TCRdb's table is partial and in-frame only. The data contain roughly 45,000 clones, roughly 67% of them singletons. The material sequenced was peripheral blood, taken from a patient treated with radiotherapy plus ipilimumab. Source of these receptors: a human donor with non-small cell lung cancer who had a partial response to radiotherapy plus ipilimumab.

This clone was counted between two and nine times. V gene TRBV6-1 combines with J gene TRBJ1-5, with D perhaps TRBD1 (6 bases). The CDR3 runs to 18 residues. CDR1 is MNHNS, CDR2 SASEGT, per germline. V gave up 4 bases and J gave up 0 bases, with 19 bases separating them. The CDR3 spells CASSAGQWGAYSNQPQHF. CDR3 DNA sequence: TGTGCCAGCAGTGCAGGACAGTGGGGAGCATATAGCAATCAGCCCCAGCATTTT.

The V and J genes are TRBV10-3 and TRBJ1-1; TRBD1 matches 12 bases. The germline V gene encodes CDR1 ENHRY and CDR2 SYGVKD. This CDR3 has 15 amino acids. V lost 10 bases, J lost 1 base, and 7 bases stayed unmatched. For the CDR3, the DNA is TGTGCCAGCAGGGGACAGGGGGCGGCGAACACTGAAGCTTTCTTT. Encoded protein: CASRGQGAANTEAFF.

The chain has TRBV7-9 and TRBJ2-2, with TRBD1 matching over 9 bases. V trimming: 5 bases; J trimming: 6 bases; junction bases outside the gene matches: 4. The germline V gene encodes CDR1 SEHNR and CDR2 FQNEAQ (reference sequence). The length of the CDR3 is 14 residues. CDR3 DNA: TGTGCCAGCAGCCAGGGACAGGGCGCCGGGGAGCTGTTTTTT. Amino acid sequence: CASSQGQGAGELFF.

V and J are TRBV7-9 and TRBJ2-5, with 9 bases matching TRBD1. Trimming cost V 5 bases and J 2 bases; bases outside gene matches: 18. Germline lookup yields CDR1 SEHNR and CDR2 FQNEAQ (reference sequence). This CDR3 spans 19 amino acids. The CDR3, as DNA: TGTGCCAGCAGCGCCCTTCGGACAGGGGCGCCTAAAATTCAAGAGACCCAGTACTTC. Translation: CASSALRTGAPKIQETQYF.

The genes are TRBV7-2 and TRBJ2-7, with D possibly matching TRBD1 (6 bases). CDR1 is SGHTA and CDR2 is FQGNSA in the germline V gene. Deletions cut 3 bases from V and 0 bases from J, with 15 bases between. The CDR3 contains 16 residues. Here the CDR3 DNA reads TGTGCCAGCAGCTTCGGAAGGGGGAGAGGCTCCTACGAGCAGTACTTC. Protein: CASSFGRGRGSYEQYF. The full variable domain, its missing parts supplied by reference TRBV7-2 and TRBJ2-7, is GAGVSQSPSNKVTEKGKDVELRCDPISGHTALYWYRQSLGQGLEFLIYFQGNSAPDKSGLPSDRFSAERTGGSVSTLTIQRTQQEDSAVYLCASSFGRGRGSYEQYFGPGTRLTVT.

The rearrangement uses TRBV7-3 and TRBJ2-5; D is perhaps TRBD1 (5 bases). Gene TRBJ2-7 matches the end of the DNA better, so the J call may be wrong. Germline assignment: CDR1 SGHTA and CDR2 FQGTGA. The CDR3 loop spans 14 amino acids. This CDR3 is CASSQGALSYEQYF. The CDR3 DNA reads TGTGCCAGCAGCCAAGGGGCCCTTTCCTACGAGCAGTACTTC.

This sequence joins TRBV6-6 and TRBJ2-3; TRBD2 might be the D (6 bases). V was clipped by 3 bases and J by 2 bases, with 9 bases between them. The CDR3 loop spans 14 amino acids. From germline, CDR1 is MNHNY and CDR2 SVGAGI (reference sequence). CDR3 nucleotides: TGTGCCAGCAGTTATCGGGGGTCCACAGATACGCAGTATTTT. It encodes CASSYRGSTDTQYF.

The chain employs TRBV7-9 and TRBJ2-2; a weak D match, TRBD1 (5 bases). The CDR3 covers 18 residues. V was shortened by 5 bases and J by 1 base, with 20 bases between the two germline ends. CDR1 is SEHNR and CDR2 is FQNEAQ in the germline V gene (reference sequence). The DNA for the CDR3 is TGTGCCAGCAGCCTTCAGACAGCAACTCTTAGGAACACCGGGGAGCTGTTTTTT. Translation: CASSLQTATLRNTGELFF.

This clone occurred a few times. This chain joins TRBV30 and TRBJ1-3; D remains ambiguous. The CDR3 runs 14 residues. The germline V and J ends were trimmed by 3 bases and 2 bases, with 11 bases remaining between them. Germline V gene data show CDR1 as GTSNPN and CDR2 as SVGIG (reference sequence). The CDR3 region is CAWSQEGAGNTIYF. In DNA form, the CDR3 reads TGTGCCTGGAGCCAGGAGGGTGCTGGAAACACCATATATTTT.

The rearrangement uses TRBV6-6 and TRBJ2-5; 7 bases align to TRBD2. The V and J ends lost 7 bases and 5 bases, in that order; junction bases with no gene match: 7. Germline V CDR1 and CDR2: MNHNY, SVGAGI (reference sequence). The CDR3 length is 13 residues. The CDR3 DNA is TGTGCCAGCACCCGAGGGCGGGAGGAGACCCAGTACTTC. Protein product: CASTRGREETQYF.

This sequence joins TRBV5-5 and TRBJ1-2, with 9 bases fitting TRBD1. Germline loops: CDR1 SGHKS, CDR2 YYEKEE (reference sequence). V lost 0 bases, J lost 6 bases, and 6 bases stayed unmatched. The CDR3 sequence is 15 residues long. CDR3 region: CASSLAGRDRDGYTF. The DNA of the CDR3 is TGTGCCAGCAGCTTGGCCGGCAGGGACAGGGATGGCTACACCTTC. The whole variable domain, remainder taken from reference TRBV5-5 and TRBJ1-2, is DAGVTQSPTHLIKTRGQQVTLRCSPISGHKSVSWYQQVLGQGPQFIFQYYEKEERGRGNFPDRFSARQFPNYSSELNVNALLLGDSALYLCASSLAGRDRDGYTFGSGTRLTVV.

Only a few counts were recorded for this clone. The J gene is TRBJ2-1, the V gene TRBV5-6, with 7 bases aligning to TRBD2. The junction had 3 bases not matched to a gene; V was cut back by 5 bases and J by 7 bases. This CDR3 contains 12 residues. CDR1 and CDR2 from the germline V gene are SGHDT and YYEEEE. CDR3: CASRGLVNEQFF. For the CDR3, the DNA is TGTGCCAGCAGAGGACTAGTTAATGAGCAGTTCTTC.

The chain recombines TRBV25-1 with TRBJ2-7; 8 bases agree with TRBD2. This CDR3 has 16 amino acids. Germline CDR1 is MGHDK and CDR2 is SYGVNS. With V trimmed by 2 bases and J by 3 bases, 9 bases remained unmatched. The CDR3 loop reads CASSESGSGKLYEQYF. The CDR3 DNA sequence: TGTGCCAGCAGTGAAAGCGGGAGCGGGAAACTCTACGAGCAGTACTTC.

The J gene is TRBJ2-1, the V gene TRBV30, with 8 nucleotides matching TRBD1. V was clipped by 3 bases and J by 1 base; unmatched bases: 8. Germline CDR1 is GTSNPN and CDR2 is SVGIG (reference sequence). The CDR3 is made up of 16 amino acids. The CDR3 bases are TGTGCCTGGAGGACAGGGGCCTCCAAATCCTACAATGAGCAGTTCTTC. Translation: CAWRTGASKSYNEQFF.

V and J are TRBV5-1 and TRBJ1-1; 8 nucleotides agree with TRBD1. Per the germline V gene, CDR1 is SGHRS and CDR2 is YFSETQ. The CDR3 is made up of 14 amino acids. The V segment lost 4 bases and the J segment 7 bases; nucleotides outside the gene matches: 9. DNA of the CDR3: TGCGCCAGCAGCATCGGGGGACAGGCGTATGAAGCTTTCTTT. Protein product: CASSIGGQAYEAFF.

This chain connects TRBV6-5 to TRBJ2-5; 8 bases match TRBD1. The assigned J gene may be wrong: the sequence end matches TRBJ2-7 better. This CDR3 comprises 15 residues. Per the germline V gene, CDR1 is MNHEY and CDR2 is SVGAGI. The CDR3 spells CASSPQTGALYEQYF. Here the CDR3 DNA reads TGTGCCAGCAGCCCGCAGACAGGGGCCCTCTACGAGCAGTACTTC.

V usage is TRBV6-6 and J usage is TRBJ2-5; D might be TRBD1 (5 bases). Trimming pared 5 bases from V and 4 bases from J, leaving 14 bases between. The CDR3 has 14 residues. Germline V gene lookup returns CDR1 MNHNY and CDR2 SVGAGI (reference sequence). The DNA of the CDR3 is TGTGCCAGCAGTCAGGGTCGGTTTCCAGAGACCCAGTACTTC. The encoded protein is CASSQGRFPETQYF.

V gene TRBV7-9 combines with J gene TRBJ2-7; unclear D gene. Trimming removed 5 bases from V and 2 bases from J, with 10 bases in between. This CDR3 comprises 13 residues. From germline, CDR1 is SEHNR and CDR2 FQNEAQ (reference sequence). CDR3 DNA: TGTGCCAGCAGCCGCCCCAACACCTACGAGCAGTACTTC. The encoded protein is CASSRPNTYEQYF.

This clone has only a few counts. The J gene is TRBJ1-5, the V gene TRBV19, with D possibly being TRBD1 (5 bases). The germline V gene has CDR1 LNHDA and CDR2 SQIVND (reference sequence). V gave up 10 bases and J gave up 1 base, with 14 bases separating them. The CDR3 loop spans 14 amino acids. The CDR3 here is CATGGTQSNQPQHF. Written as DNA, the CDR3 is TGTGCCACAGGAGGGACCCAGAGCAATCAGCCCCAGCATTTT.

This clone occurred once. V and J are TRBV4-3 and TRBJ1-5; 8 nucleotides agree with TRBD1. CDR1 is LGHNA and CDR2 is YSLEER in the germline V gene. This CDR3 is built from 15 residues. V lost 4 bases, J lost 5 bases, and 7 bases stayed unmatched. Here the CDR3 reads CASSRQTGGDQPQHF. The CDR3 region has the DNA TGCGCCAGCAGCCGCCAAACAGGGGGAGATCAGCCCCAGCATTTT.

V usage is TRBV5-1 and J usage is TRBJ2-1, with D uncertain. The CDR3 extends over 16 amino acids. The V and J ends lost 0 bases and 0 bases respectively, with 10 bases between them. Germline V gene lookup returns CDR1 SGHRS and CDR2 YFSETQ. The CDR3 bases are TGCGCCAGCAGCTTGGGAGTCTCTAGCTCCTACAATGAGCAGTTCTTC. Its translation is CASSLGVSSSYNEQFF.

In nucleotides, the CDR3 is TGTGCCAGCAGCCTCGTAATAACCAAGACGGGCACTGAAGCTTTCTTT. Its protein product is CASSLVITKTGTEAFF. J is TRBJ1-1 and V is TRBV5-5; the D is unclear. V was cut by 4 bases and J by 4 bases, with 20 bases left in between. This CDR3 comprises 16 residues. CDR1 is SGHKS and CDR2 is YYEKEE in the germline V gene (reference sequence).

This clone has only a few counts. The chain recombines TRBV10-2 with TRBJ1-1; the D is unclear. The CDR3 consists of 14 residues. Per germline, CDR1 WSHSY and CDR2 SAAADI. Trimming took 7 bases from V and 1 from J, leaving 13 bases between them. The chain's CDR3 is CASKSSPGNTEAFF. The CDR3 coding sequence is TGCGCCAGCAAGTCTTCCCCAGGGAACACTGAAGCTTTCTTT.

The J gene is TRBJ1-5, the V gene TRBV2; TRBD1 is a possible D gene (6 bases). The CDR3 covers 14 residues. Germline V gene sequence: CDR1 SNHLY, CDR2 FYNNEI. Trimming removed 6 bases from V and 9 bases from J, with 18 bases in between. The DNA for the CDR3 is TGTGCCAGCAGCCCGGGGGGGCGGGACTGGCCCCAGCATTTT. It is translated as CASSPGGRDWPQHF.

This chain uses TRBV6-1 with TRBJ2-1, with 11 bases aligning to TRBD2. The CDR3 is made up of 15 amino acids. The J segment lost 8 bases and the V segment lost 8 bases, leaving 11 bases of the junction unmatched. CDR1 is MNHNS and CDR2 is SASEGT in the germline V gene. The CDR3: CASEVAGGLIDEQFF. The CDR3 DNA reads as TGTGCCAGCGAAGTAGCGGGGGGGCTGATCGATGAGCAGTTCTTC.

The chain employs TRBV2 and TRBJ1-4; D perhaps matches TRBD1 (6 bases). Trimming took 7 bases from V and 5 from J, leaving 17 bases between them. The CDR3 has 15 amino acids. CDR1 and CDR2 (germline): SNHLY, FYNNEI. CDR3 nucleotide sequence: TGTGCCAGCACTCCCCTGGTGGGGGCAAATGAAAAACTGTTTTTT. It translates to CASTPLVGANEKLFF.

The CDR3 DNA is TGTGCCAGCTCACCAGATGGACTAGCGGAGGACGAGCAGTACTTC. It yields the protein CASSPDGLAEDEQYF. V is TRBV18 and J is TRBJ2-7, with TRBD2 matching over 10 bases. The V segment lost 2 bases and the J segment 5 bases; nucleotides outside the gene matches: 6. The CDR3 is 15 amino acids. CDR1 and CDR2 from the germline V gene are KGHSH and LQKENI.

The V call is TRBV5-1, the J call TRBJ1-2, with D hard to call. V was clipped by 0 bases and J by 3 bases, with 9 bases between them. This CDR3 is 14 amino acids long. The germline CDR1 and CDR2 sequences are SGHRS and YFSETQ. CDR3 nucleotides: TGCGCCAGCAGCTTGGGAGTTACGGACTATGGCTACACCTTC. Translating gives CASSLGVTDYGYTF.

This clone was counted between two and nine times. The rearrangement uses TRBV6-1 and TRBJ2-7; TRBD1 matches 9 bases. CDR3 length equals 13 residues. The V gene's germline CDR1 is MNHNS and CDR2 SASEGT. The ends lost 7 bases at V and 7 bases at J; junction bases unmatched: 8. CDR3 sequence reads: CASKEQGAREQYF. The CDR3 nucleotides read TGTGCCAGCAAGGAACAGGGGGCGCGGGAGCAGTACTTC.

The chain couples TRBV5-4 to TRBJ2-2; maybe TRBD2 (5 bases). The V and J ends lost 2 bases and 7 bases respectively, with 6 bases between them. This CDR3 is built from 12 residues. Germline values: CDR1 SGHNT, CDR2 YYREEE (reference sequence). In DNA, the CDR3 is TGTGCCAGCAGCTTCGGAGGCGGGGAGCTGTTTTTT. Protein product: CASSFGGGELFF.